This paragraph reports one TCR beta chain. Its antigen is not known. Germline V CDR1 and CDR2: LGHNT, FRNRAP. With 2 bases removed from V and 5 bases from J, the gap between germline ends came to 12 bases. The CDR3 extends over 14 amino acids. These data originate in a study of siplizumab effects on memory and regulatory T cells. Here immunoSEQ multiplex PCR was the method, and the copy in TCRdb shows in-frame clones only, minus some. The repertoire consists of 50,000 to 70,000 clones, with approximately 96% occurring once and the leading ten covering about 0.1%. Study outcomes and limitations: Naive T cells appeared more varied than memory cells and looked like key alloresponse contributors.

The TCR was taken from a human donor in good health. The chain uses TRBV12-5 and TRBJ1-1, with TRBD1 as a possible D gene (5 bases). Input material: naive CD8+ T cells sorted from blood. The CDR3 protein is CASGLSGEGTEAFF. Here the CDR3 DNA reads TGTGCTAGTGGTTTGTCGGGGGAGGGTACTGAAGCTTTCTTT.